These T cell receptor beta chains were read from a single sample in a study of CD8 T cells in ankylosing spondylitis. TCRdb ran MiXCR on the 5' RACE reads and lists one entry per CDR3 protein. The table has 17,000 or so distinct CDR3 sequences, approximately 8.4% seen once. The specimen was blood. Every receptor here comes from a male donor with ankylosing spondylitis or in good health (not recorded which). The CDR3 runs from the conserved cysteine through the conserved F or W. D genes are given only for firm matches. The size field is filled for only some rows; it gives once, few, many or a size class.

J gene,V gene,D gene,clone size,CDR3 length,CDR3 DNA,CDR3 protein
TRBJ2-2,TRBV20-1,.,.,15,TGCAGTGCTAGCCGTGCGGAGATGAACACCGGGGAGCTGTTTTTT,CSASRAEMNTGELFF
TRBJ2-3,TRBV2,.,many,15,TGTGCCAGCAGTTCCTCGGCTCGGGGCACAGATACGCAGTATTTT,CASSSSARGTDTQYF
TRBJ2-1,TRBV7-2,.,many,16,TGTGCCAGCAGCCCAAAATCTTATGGGACCCGCGATGAGCAGTTCTTC,CASSPKSYGTRDEQFF
TRBJ2-3,TRBV7-2,TRBD2,medium-sized,13,TGTGCCAGCAGCTTGAGGGGTGGGACTAGCGGGTATTTT,CASSLRGGTSGYF
TRBJ2-3,TRBV5-1,TRBD2,many,16,TGCGCCAGCAGCTTGAAACGGGGGGGCCGATCAGATACGCAGTATTTT,CASSLKRGGRSDTQYF
TRBJ2-2,TRBV7-2,TRBD2,many,15,TGTGCCAGCAGCTTGACTAGCGGGAACACCGGGGAGCTGTTTTTT,CASSLTSGNTGELFF
TRBJ2-5,TRBV5-1,TRBD2,many,15,TGCGCCAGCAGCTGGACCGGGACTACCCAAGAGACCCAGTACTTC,CASSWTGTTQETQYF
TRBJ2-1,TRBV28,.,many,14,TGTGCCAGCAGTTTAATGGGGAGAGGCAATGAGCAGTTCTTC,CASSLMGRGNEQFF
TRBJ2-3,TRBV29-1,.,few,15,TGCAGCGTTGAAGGTGGTGGGGGAGAGCTAGATACGCAGTATTTT,CSVEGGGGELDTQYF
TRBJ2-2,TRBV24-1,.,many,15,TGTGCCACCGGAAGGGGCAGCTCGAACACCGGGGAGCTGTTTTTT,CATGRGSSNTGELFF
TRBJ2-3,TRBV12-3/TRBV12-4,TRBD2,many,16,TGTGCCAGCAGTCATTGGACTAGCGGGTACACAGATACGCAGTATTTT,CASSHWTSGYTDTQYF
TRBJ1-1,TRBV20-1,.,many,12,TGCAGCGGCAGGGATCGTGTGGCTGAAGCTTTCTTT,CSGRDRVAEAFF
TRBJ1-1,TRBV7-9,.,many,15,TGTGCCAGCAGCTTTGTTCGGGGCGAGGGATCTGAAGCTTTCTTT,CASSFVRGEGSEAFF
TRBJ2-4,TRBV20-1,.,many,14,TGCAGTGCGGAGGGGGAATTAACCAAAAACATTCAGTACTTC,CSAEGELTKNIQYF
TRBJ2-1,TRBV20-1,.,many,13,TGCAGTGCCAACCGGGACAACTACAATGAGCAGTTCTTC,CSANRDNYNEQFF
TRBJ1-6,TRBV12-3/TRBV12-4,TRBD1,many,15,TGTGCCAGCAGTTCGACAGGGGCTGGAAATTCACCCCTCCACTTT,CASSSTGAGNSPLHF
TRBJ2-2,TRBV4-3,TRBD1,many,16,TGCGCCAGCAGCCAAGATCTCGCTCAGGGGGCCGGGGAGCTGTTTTTT,CASSQDLAQGAGELFF
TRBJ2-3,TRBV4-3,TRBD2,many,17,TGCGCCAGCAGCCAGGATAGACTAGCGGGGCGCACAGATACGCAGTATTTT,CASSQDRLAGRTDTQYF
TRBJ2-3,TRBV7-9,.,.,16,TGTGCCAGCAGCGACTCCCAACTAGCAGCCACAGATACGCAGTATTTT,CASSDSQLAATDTQYF
TRBJ2-1,TRBV5-1,.,many,15,TGCGCCAGCAGCCCCGTAGGGGGGCGAAACAATGAGCAGTTCTTC,CASSPVGGRNNEQFF
TRBJ2-7,TRBV12-3/TRBV12-4,TRBD2,many,16,TGTGCCAGCAGTTCTCTTTTAGCGGGGGGCTCCTACGAGCAGTACTTC,CASSSLLAGGSYEQYF
TRBJ2-1,TRBV20-1,.,many,17,TGCAGTGCTAGCCGCCCCAACGGGGCATCGTTTCCTATGGAGCAGTTCTTC,CSASRPNGASFPMEQFF
TRBJ2-6,TRBV5-1,TRBD2,.,18,TGCGCCAGCAGCCCTGGACTAGCGACTCACTCTGGGGCCAACGTCCTGACTTTC,CASSPGLATHSGANVLTF
TRBJ2-3,TRBV5-6,.,once,15,TGTGCCAGCAGCTTGGCCGGGGGTGGTACAGATACGCAGTATTTT,CASSLAGGGTDTQYF
TRBJ2-3,TRBV6-5,.,many,13,TGTGCCAGCAGATTAAGACTCACAGATACGCAGTATTTT,CASRLRLTDTQYF
TRBJ2-7,TRBV5-1,.,many,14,TGCGCCAGCAGCTTGGGAGCGGAATCCTACGAGCAGTACTTC,CASSLGAESYEQYF
TRBJ2-1,TRBV12-3/TRBV12-4,.,many,14,TGTGCCAGCAGTTCGTGGGAGAAGGGCAATGAGCAGTTCTTC,CASSSWEKGNEQFF